This entry lists 30 T cell receptor beta chains sequenced from one sample in a study of blood T cell repertoires in COVID-19. Using immunoSEQ multiplex PCR, the repertoire was profiled, and TCRdb retains in-frame clones only, with some absent. Of more than 250,000 clones listed, approximately 85% are singletons. The sequencing input was PBMCs or T cells enriched from blood (not recorded which). The receptors originated from a man younger than 45 who had recovered from COVID-19.

Concerning this clone itself: Compared with germline, one end of the junction differs, possibly owing to a read error. The V and J genes are TRBV7-7 and TRBJ2-5; TRBD2 might be the D (6 bases). The germline gives CDR1 SSHAT, CDR2 FNYEAQ (reference sequence). This CDR3 is built from 16 residues. CDR3 protein: CASSLGRTIKQETQYF. CDR3 coding DNA: TGTGCTAGCAGCCTAGGACGGACTATAAAGCAAGAGACCCAGTACTTC.

V usage is TRBV6-5 and J usage is TRBJ1-2; D is uncertain. CDR1 and CDR2 from the germline V gene are MNHEY and SVGAGI. The CDR3 extends over 13 amino acids. The V end was cut by 6 bases, the J end by 7 bases, with 15 bases between. CDR3 protein: CASRATRVRGYTF. Written as DNA, the CDR3 is TGTGCCAGCAGGGCGACTAGAGTGCGTGGCTACACCTTC.

This clone has more than one count but fewer than ten. The CDR3 nucleotides are TGTGCCACCCTGAGGGGACTAGCCTCTGAGCAGTTCTTC. Translated: CATLRGLASEQFF. The gene calls are TRBV28 and TRBJ2-1; 9 bases fit TRBD2. V was pared by 10 bases and J by 9 bases, with 10 bases of the junction left unmatched. The V gene's germline CDR1 is MDHEN and CDR2 SYDVKM. CDR3 length: 13 residues.

CDR3 residues: CASSAGQLNTEAFF. Here the CDR3 DNA reads TGCGCCAGCAGCGCGGGACAGTTGAACACTGAAGCTTTCTTT. This chain uses TRBV5-1 with TRBJ1-1, with 7 positions matching TRBD1. CDR3 length equals 14 residues. Germline CDR1 SGHRS, CDR2 YFSETQ. V lost 4 bases to trimming and J lost 0 bases; unmatched junction nucleotides: 3.

This clone showed up just a few times. V gene TRBV12-3 or TRBV12-4 combines with J gene TRBJ1-1; D gene uncertain. The CDR3 contains 13 residues. Trimming shortened V by 7 bases and J by 1 base, and 10 bases separated the two germline ends. The CDR3 is CASTFQKNTEAFF. CDR3 DNA: TGTGCCAGCACTTTCCAAAAGAACACTGAAGCTTTCTTT.

This chain joins TRBV18 and TRBJ1-2; weak D call: TRBD1 (6 bases). Germline lookup yields CDR1 KGHSH and CDR2 LQKENI. The CDR3 length is 15 residues. V shed 3 bases and J shed 3 bases, with 14 bases lying between them. CDR3 amino acids: CASSPARGGDYGYTF. CDR3 bases: TGTGCCAGCTCACCTGCACGCGGGGGCGACTATGGCTACACCTTC.

In its sample, this clone was seen once. V gene TRBV6-4 combines with J gene TRBJ2-1, with TRBD2 identical over 7 bases. Looked up from germline, CDR1 is MRHNA and CDR2 is SNTAGT. The CDR3 extends over 16 amino acids. V gave up 0 bases and J gave up 0 bases; unmatched junction bases: 2. This chain's CDR3 is CASSDSGGSSYNEQFF. CDR3 nucleotide sequence: TGTGCCAGCAGTGACTCGGGGGGGTCCTCCTACAATGAGCAGTTCTTC.

The rearrangement uses TRBV7-9 and TRBJ2-3; a weak D match, TRBD2 (5 bases). This CDR3 is built from 15 residues. CDR1 is SEHNR, CDR2 FQNEAQ, per germline (reference sequence). V was shortened by 4 bases and J by 2 bases, with 13 bases between the two germline ends. The CDR3 sequence is CASSSRLTDTDTQYF. As DNA, the CDR3 is TGTGCCAGCAGCTCCCGACTAACCGACACAGATACGCAGTATTTT.

As for this clone: Germline is not matched at one junction end, which may reflect a read error. The J gene is TRBJ2-7, the V gene TRBV7-6, with 7 bases identical to TRBD1. The CDR3 has 13 amino acids. Germline CDR1 SGHVS, CDR2 FNYEAQ. DNA of the CDR3: TGTGCCAGCAGCCTAGCCGGGACAGACGAGCAGTACTTC. Amino acids: CASSLAGTDEQYF.

V and J are TRBV7-9 and TRBJ1-1; tentatively, D is TRBD1 (5 bases). The CDR3 consists of 14 residues. The germline V gene has CDR1 SEHNR and CDR2 FQNEAQ (reference sequence). With 1 base removed from V and 5 bases from J, the gap between germline ends came to 11 bases. The CDR3 DNA reads TGTGCCAGCAGCTTAGTGGACATCGGGACTGAAGCTTTCTTT. Translation gives CASSLVDIGTEAFF.

The gene calls are TRBV18 and TRBJ1-2, with 7 bases aligning to TRBD1. The CDR3 has 13 residues. The ends lost 6 bases at V and 8 bases at J; junction bases unmatched: 9. The germline V gene encodes CDR1 KGHSH and CDR2 LQKENI. In DNA form, the CDR3 reads TGTGCCAGCTCCCTAAAGGGGGCGGAGGGCTACACCTTC. It encodes CASSLKGAEGYTF.

V is TRBV9 and J is TRBJ1-4; no definite D call. The length of the CDR3 is 15 residues. V lost 0 bases, J lost 1 base, and 7 bases lay in between. Germline V lookup: CDR1 SGDLS, CDR2 YYNGEE. The CDR3, as DNA: TGTGCCAGCAGCGTAGGGTCGAGAACTAATGAAAAACTGTTTTTT. As protein: CASSVGSRTNEKLFF.

This clone was detected only once. The J gene is TRBJ1-2, the V gene TRBV4-2; TRBD1 aligns across 10 bases. Germline lookup yields CDR1 LGHNA and CDR2 YNFKEQ. The V segment lost 5 bases and the J segment 6 bases; nucleotides outside the gene matches: 12. The CDR3 contains 16 residues. The CDR3 DNA is TGTGCCAGCAGCACGGCGGGACAGGGGAGCCTCGATGGCTACACCTTC. This encodes CASSTAGQGSLDGYTF.

This clone was counted a single time. CDR3 amino acids: CASSLLGSSYEQYF. The DNA of the CDR3 is TGTGCCAGCAGCTTATTGGGCAGCTCCTACGAGCAGTACTTC. The chain employs TRBV7-9 and TRBJ2-7; D unclear. Trimming left V 2 bases short and J 0 bases short, with 8 bases between. CDR1 is SEHNR and CDR2 is FQNEAQ in the germline V gene (reference sequence). CDR3 length equals 14 residues.

This chain joins TRBV6-2 or TRBV6-3 and TRBJ1-2; TRBD1 is a possible D gene (5 bases). Trimming stripped 5 bases from V and 2 bases from J, with 9 bases between. CDR3 length: 13 residues. The germline V gene has CDR1 MNHEY and CDR2 SVGEGT. CDR3 sequence reads: CASSGHLNYGYTF. The CDR3 DNA reads as TGTGCCAGCAGTGGACACTTAAACTATGGCTACACCTTC.

This clone was seen a few times. The same CDR3 arises from other DNA sequences in this sample as well. V is TRBV7-9 and J is TRBJ2-2, with no clear D. The CDR3 is made up of 12 amino acids. CDR1 is SEHNR, CDR2 FQNEAQ, per germline (reference sequence). Between the trimmed V and J ends, which lost 6 bases and 5 bases, there was a span of 7 bases. This chain's CDR3 is CASSSSTGELFF. DNA of the CDR3: TGTGCCAGCAGTTCGTCTACCGGGGAGCTGTTTTTT. Full variable domain (remainder filled in from reference TRBV7-9 and TRBJ2-2): DTGVSQNPRHKITKRGQNVTFRCDPISEHNRLYWYRQTLGQGPEFLTYFQNEAQLEKSRLLSDRFSAERPKGSFSTLEIQRTEQGDSAMYLCASSSSTGELFFGEGSRLTVL.

This chain joins TRBV9 and TRBJ1-6, with TRBD1 identical over 10 bases. With V trimmed by 4 bases and J by 8 bases, 9 bases remained unmatched. The germline gives CDR1 SGDLS, CDR2 YYNGEE. The CDR3 is 16 residues long. CDR3 DNA: TGTGCCAGCAGCCCCATGGGACAGGGGACGGATTCACCCCTCCACTTT. It encodes CASSPMGQGTDSPLHF.

This chain uses TRBV12-3 or TRBV12-4 with TRBJ2-5, with D maybe TRBD1 (6 bases). Trimming stripped 6 bases from V and 5 bases from J, with 13 bases between. This CDR3 has 13 amino acids. CDR3 bases: TGTGCCAGCAGAACAGGGATACGGGAGACCCAGTACTTC. This translates into CASRTGIRETQYF.

This clone occurred a few times. This chain joins TRBV6-5 and TRBJ1-5, with 8 positions matching TRBD1. Trimming cost V 8 bases and J 4 bases; bases outside gene matches: 10. CDR3 length: 15 amino acids. Germline V gene data show CDR1 as MNHEY and CDR2 as SVGAGI. CDR3 in DNA: TGTGCCAGCGGGGGATTACAGGGGGGAAATCAGCCCCAGCATTTT. Translating it yields CASGGLQGGNQPQHF.

This clone appeared a few times. The sample has other DNA sequences that encode this CDR3 too. The V and J genes are TRBV5-6 and TRBJ2-5; TRBD1 aligns across 7 bases. Germline V gene sequence: CDR1 SGHDT, CDR2 YYEEEE. CDR3 length: 13 residues. J gave up 5 bases and V 2 bases, and 3 bases lay outside the gene matches. CDR3 nucleotide sequence: TGTGCCAGCAGCTTACAGGGGTTGGAGACCCAGTACTTC. Its protein is CASSLQGLETQYF. The complete variable domain, with remaining parts taken from reference TRBV5-6 and TRBJ2-5, reads DAGVTQSPTHLIKTRGQQVTLRCSPKSGHDTVSWYQQALGQGPQFIFQYYEEEERQRGNFPDRFSGHQFPNYSSELNVNALLLGDSALYLCASSLQGLETQYFGPGTRLLVL.

This rearrangement joins TRBV5-6 to TRBJ1-6; D might be TRBD1 (5 bases). The CDR3 is made up of 14 amino acids. Trimming took 0 bases from V and 8 from J, leaving 9 bases between them. Germline CDR1 reads SGHDT; CDR2 reads YYEEEE. The CDR3 sequence is CASSLVQGDSPLHF. The CDR3, as DNA: TGTGCCAGCAGCTTGGTTCAGGGTGATTCACCCCTCCACTTT.

J is TRBJ2-3 and V is TRBV5-1; unclear D gene. The CDR3 is 15 residues long. Per germline, CDR1 SGHRS and CDR2 YFSETQ. V was clipped by 5 bases and J by 0 bases, with 13 bases between them. DNA for the CDR3: TGCGCCAGCAGGTCAGCGCCCTCTAGCACAGATACGCAGTATTTT. Translated, it gives CASRSAPSSTDTQYF.

In this sample, this clone turned up once. The chain combines TRBV23-1 with TRBJ1-6, with 10 bases matching TRBD1. TRBV23-1 is marked as an open reading frame, function uncertain. V gave up 4 bases and J gave up 10 bases; unmatched junction bases: 1. The CDR3 is 13 residues long. Written as DNA, the CDR3 is TGCGCCAGCAGTCGGACAGGGGGGTCACCCCTCCACTTT. This codes for CASSRTGGSPLHF.

The CDR3 loop is CATSDTGYGYTF. The CDR3 DNA reads TGTGCCACCAGTGATACAGGGTATGGCTACACCTTC. V usage is TRBV24-1 and J usage is TRBJ1-2; a weak D match, TRBD1 (6 bases). The CDR3 runs 12 residues. Looked up from germline, CDR1 is KGHDR and CDR2 is SFDVKD. V lost 3 bases, J lost 5 bases, and 6 bases lay in between.

V usage is TRBV7-2 and J usage is TRBJ1-1, with D unresolved. V lost 1 base and J 0 bases, leaving 12 bases between the germline ends. Looked up from germline, CDR1 is SGHTA and CDR2 is FQGNSA. The CDR3 consists of 16 residues. In nucleotides, the CDR3 is TGTGCCAGCAGCTTAGGACTAGGGAGGGTGAACACTGAAGCTTTCTTT. Translating gives CASSLGLGRVNTEAFF.

V usage is TRBV5-3 and J usage is TRBJ1-4; D might be TRBD1 (5 bases). TRBV5-3 is identified as an open reading frame with a role that is uncertain. V was trimmed by 7 bases and J by 3 bases, leaving 10 bases between them. The CDR3 has 13 residues. CDR3 sequence reads: CARESRANEKLFF. The CDR3 DNA reads TGTGCCAGAGAAAGCAGGGCTAATGAAAAACTGTTTTTT.

The chain is built from TRBV6-2 or TRBV6-3 and TRBJ1-1; weak D call: TRBD1 (5 bases). Trimming took off 0 bases at V and 3 bases at J, with 8 bases between the two ends. The CDR3 loop spans 14 amino acids. Germline V gene data show CDR1 as MNHEY and CDR2 as SVGEGT. The CDR3: CASSYSQGDTEAFF. The CDR3 bases are TGTGCCAGCAGTTACTCTCAGGGTGACACTGAAGCTTTCTTT.

The chain combines TRBV6-2 or TRBV6-3 with TRBJ1-1; D is uncertain. The CDR3 consists of 12 residues. The germline V and J ends were trimmed by 4 bases and 0 bases, with 3 bases remaining between them. CDR1 and CDR2 (germline): MNHEY, SVGEGT. The CDR3 is CASSSVNTEAFF. In nucleotides, the CDR3 is TGTGCCAGCAGTTCCGTGAACACTGAAGCTTTCTTT.

The chain carries TRBV11-2 and TRBJ1-1, with D tentatively TRBD1 (5 bases). Germline CDR1 reads SGHAT; CDR2 reads FQNNGV. The CDR3 loop spans 12 amino acids. The V end was cut by 5 bases, the J end by 3 bases, with 7 bases between. The CDR3 loop is CASSKGDTEAFF. As DNA, the CDR3 is TGTGCCAGCAGCAAAGGGGACACTGAAGCTTTCTTT.

A few counts support this clone. The rearrangement links TRBV18 to TRBJ1-5; TRBD1 matches 9 bases. There are 16 residues in the CDR3. The J segment lost 6 bases and the V segment lost 0 bases, leaving 6 bases of the junction unmatched. Germline assignment: CDR1 KGHSH and CDR2 LQKENI. CDR3 nucleotide sequence: TGTGCCAGCTCACCACCGGGACAGGGTTTTTCTCAGCCCCAGCATTTT. Its translation: CASSPPGQGFSQPQHF. Looking up the rest from reference TRBV18 and TRBJ1-5 gives the full variable domain: NAGVMQNPRHLVRRRGQEARLRCSPMKGHSHVYWYRQLPEEGLKFMVYLQKENIIDESGMPKERFSAEFPKEGPSILRIQQVVRGDSAAYFCASSPPGQGFSQPQHFGDGTRLSIL.